Shown below are 2 T cell receptor beta chains from a single sample sequenced in a study of shared clonotypes between healthy human individuals. Using immunoSEQ multiplex PCR, the repertoire was profiled, and TCRdb retains in-frame clones only, with some absent. The profile shows 950,000 to 1,200,000 clones, 60% to 80% of them singletons. Material: memory CD4+ T cells from PBMCs. Indicated subset: CD45RA-negative fraction. These receptors came from a man younger than 30 in good health. Some clones in this sample may be carry-over from other donors' samples.

Of note for this clone: A much larger clone differs by one base, so this may be a read error. Other DNA variants within this sample encode the same CDR3. CDR3 coding DNA: TGTGCCAGCAGAACGAACGCTGAGGCTTTCTTT. It encodes CASRTNAEAFF. The rearrangement links TRBV11-2 to TRBJ1-1; unclear D gene. Germline-derived CDR1 and CDR2 are SGHAT and FQNNGV. The length of the CDR3 is 11 residues.

The chain employs TRBV9 and TRBJ2-3; 9 bases fit TRBD2. The J segment lost 5 bases and the V segment lost 0 bases, leaving 13 bases of the junction unmatched. The CDR3 is 18 residues long. Germline CDR1 and CDR2: SGDLS and YYNGEE. CDR3: CASSVGRGIAGDLDTQYF. In DNA, the CDR3 is TGTGCCAGCAGCGTAGGGAGGGGAATAGCGGGAGATCTAGATACGCAGTATTTT.